This T cell receptor (beta chain) was identified in a study of early T cells in non-severe SARS-CoV-2 infection. This clonotype was recorded at least ten times. TCRdb analysed the 5' RACE reads with MiXCR anew, one entry per CDR3 protein. The table includes around 26,000 distinct CDR3 sequences, about 4.6% detected once. CDR1 is DFQATT, CDR2 SNEGSKA, per germline (reference sequence). The CDR3 has 13 residues. V lost 5 bases to trimming and J lost 4 bases, with 14 bases between them. What was sequenced was whole blood. This clonotype originated in an adult who was a healthcare worker with PCR-confirmed SARS-CoV-2 infection or an uninfected control (not recorded which). The rearrangement uses TRBV20-1 and TRBJ2-5; D tentatively reads TRBD1 or TRBD2 (7 bases each). CDR3 amino acids: CSAQGGAPETQYF. CDR3 coding DNA: TGCAGTGCTCAGGGGGGGGCTCCAGAGACCCAGTACTTC.